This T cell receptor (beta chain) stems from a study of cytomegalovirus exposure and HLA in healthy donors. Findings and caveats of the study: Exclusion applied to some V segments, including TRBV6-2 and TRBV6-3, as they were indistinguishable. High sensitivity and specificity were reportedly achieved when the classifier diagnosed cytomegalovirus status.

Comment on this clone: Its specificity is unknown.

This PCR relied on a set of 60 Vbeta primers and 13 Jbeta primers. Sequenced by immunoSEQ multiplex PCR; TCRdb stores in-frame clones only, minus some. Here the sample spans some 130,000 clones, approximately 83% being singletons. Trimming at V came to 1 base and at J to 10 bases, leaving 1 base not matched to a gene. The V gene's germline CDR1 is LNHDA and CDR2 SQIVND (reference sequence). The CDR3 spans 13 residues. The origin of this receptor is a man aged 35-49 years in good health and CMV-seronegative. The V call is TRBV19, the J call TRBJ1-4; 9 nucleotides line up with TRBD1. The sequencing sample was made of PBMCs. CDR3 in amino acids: CASSIGQGGKLFF. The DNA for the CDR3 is TGTGCCAGTAGTATAGGACAGGGGGGAAAACTGTTTTTT.